This T cell receptor beta chain was found in a study of tumor-infiltrating lymphocytes in glioblastoma multiforme. Germline V gene sequence: CDR1 SGHNT, CDR2 YENEEA. CDR3 size: 14 residues. TCRB libraries came from RNA via three nested multiplex PCR rounds. No unique molecular identifiers were described for these TCRB libraries. TCRdb fed the multiplex PCR reads into MiXCR, producing one record per CDR3 protein. The sample records about 10,000 distinct CDR3 sequences, 60% to 70% being singletons. Study-wide results and limits: Clone frequencies may be distorted by unequal TCR transcripts per cell.

Concerning this clonotype itself: Its target is not known. A read error may explain this, as a much larger clone is one base away.

J is TRBJ2-3 and V is TRBV11-3; D is unclear. Input material: brain tumor tissue. This sequence was found in a male donor with glioblastoma. CDR3 protein: CASSLVASTDSQYF. DNA of the CDR3: TGTGCCAGCAGCTTAGTTGCAAGCACAGATTCGCAGTATTTT.